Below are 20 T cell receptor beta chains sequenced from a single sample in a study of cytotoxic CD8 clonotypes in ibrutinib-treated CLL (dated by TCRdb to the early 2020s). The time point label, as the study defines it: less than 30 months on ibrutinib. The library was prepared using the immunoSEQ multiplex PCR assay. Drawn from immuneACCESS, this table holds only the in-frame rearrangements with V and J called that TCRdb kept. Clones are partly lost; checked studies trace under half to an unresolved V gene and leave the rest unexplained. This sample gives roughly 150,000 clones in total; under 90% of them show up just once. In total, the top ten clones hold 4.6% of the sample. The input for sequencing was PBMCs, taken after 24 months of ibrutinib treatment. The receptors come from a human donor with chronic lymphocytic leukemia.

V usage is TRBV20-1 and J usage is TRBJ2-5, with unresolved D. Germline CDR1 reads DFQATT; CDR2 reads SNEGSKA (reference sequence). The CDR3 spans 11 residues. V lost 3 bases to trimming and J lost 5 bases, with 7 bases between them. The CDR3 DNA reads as TGCAGTGCTAGTCCGTGGGAGACCCAGTACTTC. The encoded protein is CSASPWETQYF.

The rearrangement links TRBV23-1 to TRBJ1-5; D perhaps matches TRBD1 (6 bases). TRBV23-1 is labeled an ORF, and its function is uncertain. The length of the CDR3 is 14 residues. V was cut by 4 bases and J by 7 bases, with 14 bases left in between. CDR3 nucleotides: TGCGCCAGCAGTCGGTTCCAGGGGAAACAGCCCCAGCATTTT. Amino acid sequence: CASSRFQGKQPQHF.

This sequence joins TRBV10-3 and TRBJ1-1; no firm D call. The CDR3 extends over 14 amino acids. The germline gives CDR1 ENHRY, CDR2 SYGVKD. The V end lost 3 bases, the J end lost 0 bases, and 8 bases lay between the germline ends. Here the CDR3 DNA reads TGTGCCATCAGTGATTGGGTCATGAACACTGAAGCTTTCTTT. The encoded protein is CAISDWVMNTEAFF.

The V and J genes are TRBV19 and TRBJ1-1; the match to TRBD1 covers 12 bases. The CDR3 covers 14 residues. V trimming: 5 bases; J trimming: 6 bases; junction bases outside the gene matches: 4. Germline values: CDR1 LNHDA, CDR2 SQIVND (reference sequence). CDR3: CASSPGTGGAEAFF. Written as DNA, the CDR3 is TGTGCCAGTAGTCCCGGGACAGGGGGCGCTGAAGCTTTCTTT.

CDR3 region: CASSLGQYQETQYF. The CDR3, as DNA: TGTGCCAGCAGTCTAGGACAATATCAAGAGACCCAGTACTTC. The chain uses TRBV6-5 and TRBJ2-5; a weak D match, TRBD1 (5 bases). Between the trimmed V and J ends, which lost 5 bases and 2 bases, there was a span of 12 bases. CDR1 is MNHEY and CDR2 is SVGAGI in the germline V gene. The CDR3 is made up of 14 amino acids.

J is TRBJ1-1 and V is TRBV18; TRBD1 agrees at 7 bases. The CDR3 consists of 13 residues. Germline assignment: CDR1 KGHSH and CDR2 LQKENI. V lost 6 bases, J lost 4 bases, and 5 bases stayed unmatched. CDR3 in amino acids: CASSLTGTTEAFF. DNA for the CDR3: TGTGCCAGCTCGTTGACAGGGACCACTGAAGCTTTCTTT.

CDR3 nucleotide sequence: TGCAGCGGGGACAGACAAGAGACCCAGTACTTC. Translation gives CSGDRQETQYF. The chain couples TRBV29-1 to TRBJ2-5; 7 positions agree with TRBD1. The junction had 1 base not matched to a gene; V was cut back by 7 bases and J by 2 bases. The CDR3 is 11 amino acids. Per germline, CDR1 SQVTM and CDR2 ANQGSEA.

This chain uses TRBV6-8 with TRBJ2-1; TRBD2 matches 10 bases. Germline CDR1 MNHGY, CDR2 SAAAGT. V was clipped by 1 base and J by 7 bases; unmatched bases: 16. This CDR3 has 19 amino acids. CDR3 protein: CASSYWCELSGGAGNEQFF. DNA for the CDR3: TGTGCCAGCAGTTACTGGTGTGAGTTAAGCGGGGGGGCAGGGAATGAGCAGTTCTTC.

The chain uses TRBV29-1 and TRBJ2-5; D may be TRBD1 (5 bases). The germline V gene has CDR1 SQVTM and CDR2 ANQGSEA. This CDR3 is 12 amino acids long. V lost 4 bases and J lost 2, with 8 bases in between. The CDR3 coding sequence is TGCAGCGTTGCGAAGGGGCAAGAGACCCAGTACTTC. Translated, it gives CSVAKGQETQYF. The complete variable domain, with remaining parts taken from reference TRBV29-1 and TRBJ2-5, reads SAVISQKPSRDICQRGTSLTIQCQVDSQVTMMFWYRQQPGQSLTLIATANQGSEATYESGFVIDKFPISRPNLTFSTLTVSNMSPEDSSIYLCSVAKGQETQYFGPGTRLLVL.

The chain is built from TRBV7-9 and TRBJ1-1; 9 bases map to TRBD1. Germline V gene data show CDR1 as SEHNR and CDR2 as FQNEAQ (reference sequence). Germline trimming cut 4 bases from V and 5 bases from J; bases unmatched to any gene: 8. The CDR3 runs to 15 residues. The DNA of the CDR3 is TGTGCCAGCAGCTCCTTGACAGGGGGTGATACTGAAGCTTTCTTT. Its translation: CASSSLTGGDTEAFF.

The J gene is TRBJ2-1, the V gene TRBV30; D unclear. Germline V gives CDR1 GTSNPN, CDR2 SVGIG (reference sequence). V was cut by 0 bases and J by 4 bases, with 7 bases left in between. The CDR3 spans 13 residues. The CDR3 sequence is CAWSVGQYNEQFF. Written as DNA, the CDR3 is TGTGCCTGGAGTGTGGGTCAGTACAATGAGCAGTTCTTC. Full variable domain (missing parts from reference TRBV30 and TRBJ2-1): SQTIHQWPATLVQPVGSPLSLECTVEGTSNPNLYWYRQAAGRGLQLLFYSVGIGQISSEVPQNLSASRPQDRQFILSSKKLLLSDSGFYLCAWSVGQYNEQFFGPGTRLTVL.

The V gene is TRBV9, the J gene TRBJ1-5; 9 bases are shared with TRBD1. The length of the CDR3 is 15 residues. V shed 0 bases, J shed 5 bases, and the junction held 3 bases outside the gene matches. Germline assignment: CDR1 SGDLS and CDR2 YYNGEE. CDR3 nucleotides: TGTGCCAGCAGCGTAGGACAGGGGGGGTATCAGCCCCAGCATTTT. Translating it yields CASSVGQGGYQPQHF.

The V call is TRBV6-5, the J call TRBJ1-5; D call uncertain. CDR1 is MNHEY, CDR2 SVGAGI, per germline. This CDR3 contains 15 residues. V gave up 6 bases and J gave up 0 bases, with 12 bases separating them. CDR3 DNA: TGTGCCAGCAGGCTCAGTCTCAATAGCAATCAGCCCCAGCATTTT. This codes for CASRLSLNSNQPQHF.

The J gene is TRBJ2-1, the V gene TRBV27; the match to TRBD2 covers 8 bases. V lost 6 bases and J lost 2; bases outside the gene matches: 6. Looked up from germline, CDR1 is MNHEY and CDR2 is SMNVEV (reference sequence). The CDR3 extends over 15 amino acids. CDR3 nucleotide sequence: TGTGCCAGCAGCCCATTAGCGGGAACCTACAATGAGCAGTTCTTC. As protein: CASSPLAGTYNEQFF.

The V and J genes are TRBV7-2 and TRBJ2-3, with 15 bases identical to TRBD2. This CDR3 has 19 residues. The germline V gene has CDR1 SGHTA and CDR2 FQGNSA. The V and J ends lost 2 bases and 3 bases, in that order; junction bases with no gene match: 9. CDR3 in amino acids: CASSLKYGTSGGKTDTQYF. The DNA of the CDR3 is TGTGCCAGCAGCTTAAAGTATGGGACTAGCGGGGGGAAAACAGATACGCAGTATTTT.

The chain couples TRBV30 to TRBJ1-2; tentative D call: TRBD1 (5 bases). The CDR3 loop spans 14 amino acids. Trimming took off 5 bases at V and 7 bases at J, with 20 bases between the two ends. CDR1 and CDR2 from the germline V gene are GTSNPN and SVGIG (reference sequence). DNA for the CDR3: TGTGCCTGGCAGGGCCTACAAGCTAGGGGTGGCTACACCTTC. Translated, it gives CAWQGLQARGGYTF.

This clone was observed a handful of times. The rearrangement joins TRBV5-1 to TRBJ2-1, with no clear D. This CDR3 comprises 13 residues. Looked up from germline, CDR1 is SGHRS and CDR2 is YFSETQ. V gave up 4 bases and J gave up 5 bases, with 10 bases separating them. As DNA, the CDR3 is TGCGCCAGCAGCCCCTTACTAAACAATGAGCAGTTCTTC. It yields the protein CASSPLLNNEQFF. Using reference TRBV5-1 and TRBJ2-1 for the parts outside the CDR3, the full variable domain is KAGVTQTPRYLIKTRGQQVTLSCSPISGHRSVSWYQQTPGQGLQFLFEYFSETQRNKGNFPGRFSGRQFSNSRSEMNVSTLELGDSALYLCASSPLLNNEQFFGPGTRLTVL.

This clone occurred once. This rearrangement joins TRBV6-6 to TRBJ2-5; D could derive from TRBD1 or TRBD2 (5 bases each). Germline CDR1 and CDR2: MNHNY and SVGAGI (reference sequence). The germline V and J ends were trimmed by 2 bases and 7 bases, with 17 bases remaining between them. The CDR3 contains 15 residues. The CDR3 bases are TGTGCCAGCAGTTACGACTTGGTGGGACCCGGGACCCAGTACTTC. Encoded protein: CASSYDLVGPGTQYF.

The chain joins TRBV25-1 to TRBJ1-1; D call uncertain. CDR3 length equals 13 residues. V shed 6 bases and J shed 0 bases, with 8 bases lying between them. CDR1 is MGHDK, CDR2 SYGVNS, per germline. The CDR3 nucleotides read TGTGCCAGCAGGCATACCATGAACACTGAAGCTTTCTTT. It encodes CASRHTMNTEAFF.

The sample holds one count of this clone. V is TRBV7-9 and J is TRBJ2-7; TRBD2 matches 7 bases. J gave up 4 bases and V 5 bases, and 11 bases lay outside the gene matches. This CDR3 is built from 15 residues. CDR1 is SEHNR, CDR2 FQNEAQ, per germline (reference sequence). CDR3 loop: CASSHPRDYQYEQYF. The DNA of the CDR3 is TGTGCCAGCAGCCACCCCCGGGACTACCAATACGAGCAGTACTTC.